A single sample is the source of the 21 T cell receptor beta chains below, sequenced in a study of blood T cell repertoires in COVID-19. Repertoires were generated with immunoSEQ multiplex PCR, while TCRdb's copy carries only in-frame clones and drops some. The data hold around 69,000 clones, with 89% observed a single time. Sequencing was done on a sample of peripheral blood. The source of these receptors is a woman between 50 and 59 years old with active COVID-19.

This rearrangement joins TRBV4-1 to TRBJ1-5; D gene unclear. V was shortened by 0 bases and J by 11 bases, with 17 bases between the two germline ends. CDR3 length: 15 amino acids. CDR1 and CDR2 from the germline V gene are MGHRA and YSYEKL. Here the CDR3 DNA reads TGCGCCAGCAGCCAAGAGTTCGTGTTGAACTGGTCCCAGCATTTT. Translation gives CASSQEFVLNWSQHF.

This sequence joins TRBV24-1 and TRBJ1-1; D might be TRBD1 (6 bases). Looked up from germline, CDR1 is KGHDR and CDR2 is SFDVKD. The CDR3 runs 12 residues. Deletions cut 6 bases from V and 7 bases from J, with 11 bases between. The CDR3 DNA reads as TGTGCCACCAGTACAGGGTATGGTGAAGCTTTCTTT. It yields the protein CATSTGYGEAFF.

This chain connects TRBV7-8 to TRBJ2-1; 7 bases are shared with TRBD2. Germline V gene data show CDR1 as SGHVS and CDR2 as FQNEAQ. CDR3 size: 17 residues. V was pared by 7 bases and J by 8 bases, with 20 bases of the junction left unmatched. CDR3 residues: CASNPPWGRASSDEQFF. DNA for the CDR3: TGTGCCAGCAACCCCCCTTGGGGGAGGGCTTCATCGGATGAGCAGTTCTTC.

The chain has TRBV6-5 and TRBJ2-1; no definite D call. Germline V CDR1 and CDR2: MNHEY, SVGAGI. The CDR3 totals 11 residues. V was cut by 4 bases and J by 9 bases, with 7 bases left in between. CDR3 sequence: CASSSLGEQFF. For the CDR3, the DNA is TGTGCCAGCAGTTCCCTAGGTGAGCAGTTCTTC.

CDR3 sequence: CASSLGTVEAFF. The DNA of the CDR3 is TGTGCCAGCAGCTTAGGGACAGTTGAAGCTTTCTTT. The rearrangement uses TRBV7-9 and TRBJ1-1, with D possibly matching TRBD1 (6 bases). CDR3 length: 12 amino acids. From germline, CDR1 is SEHNR and CDR2 FQNEAQ (reference sequence). Trimming took off 1 base at V and 7 bases at J, with 7 bases between the two ends.

This clone was observed once. V and J are TRBV28 and TRBJ2-7; 9 bases map to TRBD1. After removal of 4 bases from V and 2 bases from J, the junction contained 6 bases not matched to a gene. CDR3 length equals 15 residues. Germline-derived CDR1 and CDR2 are MDHEN and SYDVKM. The CDR3 nucleotides read TGTGCCAGCAGTTCCGGGACAGGGACAACCTACGAGCAGTACTTC. It encodes CASSSGTGTTYEQYF. Combining the CDR3 with reference TRBV28 and TRBJ2-7 gives the whole variable domain DVKVTQSSRYLVKRTGEKVFLECVQDMDHENMFWYRQDPGLGLRLIYFSYDVKMKEKGDIPEGYSVSREKKERFSLILESASTNQTSMYLCASSSGTGTTYEQYFGPGTRLTVT.

This clone has a single count. The J gene is TRBJ2-3, the V gene TRBV12-3 or TRBV12-4; D is unresolved. CDR3 size: 13 residues. Trimming stripped 0 bases from V and 3 bases from J, with 4 bases between. CDR3 protein: CASSLALTDTQYF. Written as DNA, the CDR3 is TGTGCCAGCAGTTTAGCGCTAACAGATACGCAGTATTTT.

The J gene is TRBJ2-2, the V gene TRBV9; TRBD2 matches 10 bases. The CDR3 sequence is 20 residues long. V lost 1 base and J lost 7; bases outside the gene matches: 19. Germline V CDR1 and CDR2: SGDLS, YYNGEE. The DNA for the CDR3 is TGTGCCAGCAGCGTACTCCCCCCGTCTAGCGGGAGTGGAACAGGCGGGGAGCTGTTTTTT. It codes for CASSVLPPSSGSGTGGELFF.

The chain links TRBV18 to TRBJ1-3; D is perhaps TRBD1 (5 bases). Looked up from germline, CDR1 is KGHSH and CDR2 is LQKENI. The CDR3 has 16 amino acids. Trimming stripped 6 bases from V and 0 bases from J, with 15 bases between. In DNA, the CDR3 is TGTGCCAGCTCGTCTGACACAGGTTTCTCTGGAAACACCATATATTTT. Encoded protein: CASSSDTGFSGNTIYF.

The CDR3 bases are TGTGCCAGCAGTGTGGTAGCGGGAGTGCGAGATACGCAGTATTTT. Translating gives CASSVVAGVRDTQYF. The V call is TRBV25-1, the J call TRBJ2-3, with TRBD2 identical over 9 bases. This CDR3 has 15 amino acids. CDR1 and CDR2 (germline): MGHDK, SYGVNS. V gave up 4 bases and J gave up 5 bases; unmatched junction bases: 7. Combining the CDR3 with reference TRBV25-1 and TRBJ2-3 gives the whole variable domain EADIYQTPRYLVIGTGKKITLECSQTMGHDKMYWYQQDPGMELHLIHYSYGVNSTEKGDLSSESTVSRIRTEHFPLTLESARPSHTSQYLCASSVVAGVRDTQYFGPGTRLTVL.

This chain connects TRBV5-1 to TRBJ2-3, with a possible D match to TRBD2 (6 bases). The germline gives CDR1 SGHRS, CDR2 YFSETQ. V lost 0 bases and J 4 bases, leaving 15 bases between the germline ends. This CDR3 comprises 16 residues. In DNA form, the CDR3 reads TGCGCCAGCAGCTTGGAAGGACGGGGAGGCGCAGATACGCAGTATTTT. Protein sequence: CASSLEGRGGADTQYF.

This chain connects TRBV19 to TRBJ2-3; D gene unclear. The V and J ends lost 5 bases and 2 bases respectively, with 14 bases between them. CDR1 is LNHDA, CDR2 SQIVND, per germline (reference sequence). This CDR3 has 15 residues. The chain's CDR3 is CASSLRLDHTDTQYF. As DNA, the CDR3 is TGTGCCAGTAGTTTAAGACTCGACCACACAGATACGCAGTATTTT.

J is TRBJ1-2 and V is TRBV19, with TRBD1 matching 7 bases. The ends lost 3 bases at V and 4 bases at J; junction bases unmatched: 8. The CDR3 runs to 15 residues. Per germline, CDR1 LNHDA and CDR2 SQIVND (reference sequence). The CDR3 reads CASSISNRGFYGYTF. The CDR3 DNA is TGTGCCAGTAGTATTAGTAACAGGGGTTTCTATGGCTACACCTTC.

The chain carries TRBV7-8 and TRBJ2-7; TRBD2 matches at 10 bases. The CDR3 runs to 15 residues. The ends lost 4 bases at V and 3 bases at J; junction bases unmatched: 6. CDR1 is SGHVS and CDR2 is FQNEAQ in the germline V gene. In nucleotides, the CDR3 is TGTGCCAGCAGCTCCCCGGGACTAGCGAACTACGAGCAGTACTTC. Its translation: CASSSPGLANYEQYF.

This clone has just one count. This chain joins TRBV6-2 or TRBV6-3 and TRBJ1-5; D is ambiguous. The germline V gene has CDR1 MNHEY and CDR2 SVGEGT. The V gene lost 5 bases and the J gene lost 2 bases, with 13 bases spanning the gap. This CDR3 comprises 15 residues. The CDR3 DNA is TGTGCCAGCAGTCGAGGGCGTGGGGGCAATCAGCCCCAGCATTTT. Residues: CASSRGRGGNQPQHF.

This rearrangement joins TRBV30 to TRBJ2-7; 9 nucleotides match TRBD2. CDR3 length: 15 amino acids. With 1 base clipped from V and 0 bases from J, the junction kept 4 bases outside the gene matches. CDR1 is GTSNPN, CDR2 SVGIG, per germline (reference sequence). The CDR3 loop is CAWSGLAGTSYEQYF. In DNA form, the CDR3 reads TGTGCCTGGAGTGGGCTAGCGGGAACCTCCTACGAGCAGTACTTC. The full variable domain, with the rest looked up from reference TRBV30 and TRBJ2-7, is SQTIHQWPATLVQPVGSPLSLECTVEGTSNPNLYWYRQAAGRGLQLLFYSVGIGQISSEVPQNLSASRPQDRQFILSSKKLLLSDSGFYLCAWSGLAGTSYEQYFGPGTRLTVT.

The V gene is TRBV3-1 (or the pseudogene TRBV3-2), the J gene TRBJ1-6; TRBD1 might be the D (6 bases). The V end lost 0 bases, the J end lost 10 bases, and 19 bases lay between the germline ends. Germline CDR1 is LGHDT and CDR2 is YNNKEL (reference sequence). CDR3 size: 17 residues. CDR3 loop: CASSQEGGRQSGSPLHF. In DNA form, the CDR3 reads TGTGCCAGCAGCCAAGAAGGGGGTCGACAGTCGGGATCACCCCTCCACTTT.

The V gene is TRBV3-1 (or the pseudogene TRBV3-2), the J gene TRBJ1-2; a weak D match, TRBD1 (6 bases). Looked up from germline, CDR1 is LGHDT and CDR2 is YNNKEL (reference sequence). The V end lost 4 bases, the J end lost 4 bases, and 16 bases lay between the germline ends. This CDR3 is built from 15 residues. This chain's CDR3 is CASSPRGGLGYGYTF. The CDR3 DNA reads TGTGCCAGCAGCCCTCGGGGGGGCCTCGGCTATGGCTACACCTTC.

The chain joins TRBV7-9 to TRBJ2-7; 8 bases fit TRBD2. V lost 3 bases, J lost 6 bases, and 13 bases stayed unmatched. The CDR3 runs to 16 residues. CDR1 is SEHNR, CDR2 FQNEAQ, per germline (reference sequence). The CDR3 DNA reads as TGTGCCAGCAGCTTTTATAACGGGAGGGGCCTGGGCGAGCAGTACTTC. Its protein product is CASSFYNGRGLGEQYF.

The chain recombines TRBV10-3 with TRBJ2-1; 8 bases are a match to TRBD1. The V gene end was trimmed by 2 bases and the J gene end by 7 bases; junction bases not matched to a gene: 4. The CDR3 has 14 amino acids. Germline CDR1 is ENHRY and CDR2 is SYGVKD. CDR3 in amino acids: CAISEPGTGNEQFF. As DNA, the CDR3 is TGTGCCATCAGTGAGCCGGGGACAGGTAATGAGCAGTTCTTC.

This clone appeared once. The rearrangement joins TRBV28 to TRBJ2-7, with no clear D. The CDR3 is 16 residues long. Deletions cut 2 bases from V and 3 bases from J, with 17 bases between. Germline CDR1 MDHEN, CDR2 SYDVKM. The CDR3: CASSLISMKLGYEQYF. CDR3 DNA: TGTGCCAGCAGTTTAATTAGTATGAAACTTGGCTACGAGCAGTACTTC.